A single T cell receptor beta chain is shown here with its context. V dropped 11 bases and J dropped 5 bases, with 12 bases sitting between them. The CDR3 is made up of 11 amino acids. Germline lookup yields CDR1 MNHEY and CDR2 SVGAGI. The entry originates in a study of blood T cell repertoires in COVID-19. At the level of the study: PBMCs, B-cell-depleted T cells, or T cells provided the cDNA or gDNA that made up the material.

TCRdb's copy holds only in-frame clones and misses some; the assay was immunoSEQ multiplex PCR. The repertoire holds around 140,000 clones, with 86% as singletons. The chain couples TRBV6-5 to TRBJ2-5; tentatively, D is TRBD2 (6 bases). The sequence came from an older woman with acute or convalescent COVID-19. Sequencing used peripheral blood. CDR3 bases: TGTGCCGGGGGGACCGGGGAGACCCAGTACTTC. Amino acid sequence: CAGGTGETQYF.